This T cell receptor beta chain came from a study of shared clonotypes between healthy human individuals. The count of this clone is one. Profiling relied on immunoSEQ multiplex PCR, and the TCRdb table lists in-frame clones only, not all of them. Here the sample spans roughly 640,000 clones, around 97% being singletons. Germline values: CDR1 SGHNT, CDR2 YYREEE (reference sequence). The CDR3 has 15 amino acids. The trim removed 4 bases at V and 2 bases at J, leaving 5 bases unmatched. Sequenced sample: naive CD4+ T cells sorted from blood. The subset was: CD45RA+ positively selected. The receptor was isolated from a woman aged 25-40 years in good health. The genes are TRBV5-4 and TRBJ1-2; 10 bases align to TRBD1. In DNA form, the CDR3 reads TGTGCCAGCAGCCTGGGGACAGGGGAAAACTATGGCTACACCTTC. It yields the protein CASSLGTGENYGYTF.